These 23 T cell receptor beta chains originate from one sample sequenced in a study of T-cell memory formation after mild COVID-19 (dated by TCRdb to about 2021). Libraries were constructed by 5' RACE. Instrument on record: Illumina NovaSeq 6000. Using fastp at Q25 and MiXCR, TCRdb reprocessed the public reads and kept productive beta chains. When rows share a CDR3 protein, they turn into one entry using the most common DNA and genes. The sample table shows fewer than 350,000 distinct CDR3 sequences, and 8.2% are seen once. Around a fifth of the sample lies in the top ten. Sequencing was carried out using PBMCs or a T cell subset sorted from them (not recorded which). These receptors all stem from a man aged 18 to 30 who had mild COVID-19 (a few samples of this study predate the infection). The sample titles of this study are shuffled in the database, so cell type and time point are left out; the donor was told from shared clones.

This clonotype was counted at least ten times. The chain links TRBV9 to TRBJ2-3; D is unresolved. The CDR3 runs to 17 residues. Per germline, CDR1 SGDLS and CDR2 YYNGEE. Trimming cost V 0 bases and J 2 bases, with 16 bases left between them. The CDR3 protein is CASSVGEVVLNTDTQYF. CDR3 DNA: TGTGCCAGCAGCGTAGGCGAGGTGGTTTTGAACACAGATACGCAGTATTTT.

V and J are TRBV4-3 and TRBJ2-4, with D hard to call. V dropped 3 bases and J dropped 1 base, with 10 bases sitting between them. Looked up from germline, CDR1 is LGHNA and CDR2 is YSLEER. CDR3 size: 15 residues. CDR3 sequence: CASSHKGSAKNIQYF. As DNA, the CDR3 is TGCGCCAGCAGCCACAAGGGATCTGCCAAAAACATTCAGTACTTC.

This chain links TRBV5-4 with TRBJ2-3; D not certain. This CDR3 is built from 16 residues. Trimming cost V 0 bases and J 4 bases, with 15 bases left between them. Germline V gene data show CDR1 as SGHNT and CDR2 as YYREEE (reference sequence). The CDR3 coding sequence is TGTGCCAGCAGCTTGGCCCGGGCCACACGGCCAGATACGCAGTATTTT. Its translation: CASSLARATRPDTQYF.

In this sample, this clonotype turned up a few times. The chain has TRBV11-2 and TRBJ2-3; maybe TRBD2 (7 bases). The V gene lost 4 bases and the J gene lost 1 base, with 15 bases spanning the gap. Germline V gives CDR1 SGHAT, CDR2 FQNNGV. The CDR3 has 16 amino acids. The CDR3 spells CASSSVRGPRTDTQYF. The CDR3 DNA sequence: TGTGCCAGCAGCTCCGTGCGGGGGCCTCGCACAGATACGCAGTATTTT.

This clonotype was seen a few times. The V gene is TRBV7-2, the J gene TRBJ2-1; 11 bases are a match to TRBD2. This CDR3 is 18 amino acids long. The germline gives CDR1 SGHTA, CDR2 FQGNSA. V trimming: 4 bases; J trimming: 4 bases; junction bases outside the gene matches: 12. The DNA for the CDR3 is TGTGCCAGCAGCTCTGTCCCCGGGACTAGCGGTGGTTACAATGAGCAGTTCTTC. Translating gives CASSSVPGTSGGYNEQFF.

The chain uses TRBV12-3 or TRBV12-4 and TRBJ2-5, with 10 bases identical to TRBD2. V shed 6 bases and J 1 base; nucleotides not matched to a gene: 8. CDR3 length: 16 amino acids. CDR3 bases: TGTGCCAGCAGAAAGCGGGGGGGAGAACTCCAAGAGACCCAGTACTTC. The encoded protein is CASRKRGGELQETQYF.

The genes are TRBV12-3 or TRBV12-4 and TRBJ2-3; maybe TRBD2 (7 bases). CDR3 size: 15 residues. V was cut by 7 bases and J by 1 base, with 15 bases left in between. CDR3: CASTLGGPRTDTQYF. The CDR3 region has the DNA TGTGCCAGCACCTTGGGGGGGCCCCGCACAGATACGCAGTATTTT.

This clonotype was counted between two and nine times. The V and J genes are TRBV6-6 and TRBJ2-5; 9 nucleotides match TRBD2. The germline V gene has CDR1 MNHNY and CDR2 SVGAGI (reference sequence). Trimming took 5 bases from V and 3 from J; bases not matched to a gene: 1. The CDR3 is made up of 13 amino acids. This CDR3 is CASSGLAKETQYF. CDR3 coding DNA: TGTGCCAGCAGTGGACTAGCGAAAGAGACCCAGTACTTC.

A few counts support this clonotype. The CDR3 here is CASSAGQGDSYEQYF. The CDR3 DNA reads as TGTGCCAGCAGCGCCGGACAGGGAGACTCCTACGAGCAGTACTTC. J is TRBJ2-7 and V is TRBV7-9; 8 bases align to TRBD1. Trimming cost V 5 bases and J 0 bases; bases outside gene matches: 6. CDR3 length: 15 amino acids. Looked up from germline, CDR1 is SEHNR and CDR2 is FQNEAQ (reference sequence).

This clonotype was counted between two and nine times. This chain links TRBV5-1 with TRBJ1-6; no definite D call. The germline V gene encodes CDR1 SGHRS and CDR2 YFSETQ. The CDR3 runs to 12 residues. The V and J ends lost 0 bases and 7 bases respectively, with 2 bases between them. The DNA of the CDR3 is TGCGCCAGCAGCTTGGCGAATTCACCCCTCCACTTT. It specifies CASSLANSPLHF.

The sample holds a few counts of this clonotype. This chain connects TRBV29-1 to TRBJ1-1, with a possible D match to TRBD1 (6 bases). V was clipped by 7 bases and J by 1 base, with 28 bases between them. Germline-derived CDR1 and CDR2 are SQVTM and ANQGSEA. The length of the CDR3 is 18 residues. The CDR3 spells CSGHTFGVVAGENTEAFF. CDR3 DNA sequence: TGCAGCGGTCACACGTTCGGGGTTGTGGCAGGGGAGAACACTGAAGCTTTCTTT.

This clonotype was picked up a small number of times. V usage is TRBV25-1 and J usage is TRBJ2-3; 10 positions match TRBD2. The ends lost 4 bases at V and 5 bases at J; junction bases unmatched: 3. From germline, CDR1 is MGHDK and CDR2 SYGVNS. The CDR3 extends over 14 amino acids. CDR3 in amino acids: CASSALAGEDTQYF. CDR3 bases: TGTGCCAGCAGTGCGCTAGCGGGGGAAGATACGCAGTATTTT.

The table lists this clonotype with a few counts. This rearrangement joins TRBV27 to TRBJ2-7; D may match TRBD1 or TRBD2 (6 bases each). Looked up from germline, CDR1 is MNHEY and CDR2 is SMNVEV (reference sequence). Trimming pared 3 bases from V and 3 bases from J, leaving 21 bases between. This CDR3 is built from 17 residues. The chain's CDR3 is CASSFRWLGGRGYEQYF. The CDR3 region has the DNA TGTGCCAGCAGTTTTCGCTGGTTGGGGGGCAGGGGCTACGAGCAGTACTTC.

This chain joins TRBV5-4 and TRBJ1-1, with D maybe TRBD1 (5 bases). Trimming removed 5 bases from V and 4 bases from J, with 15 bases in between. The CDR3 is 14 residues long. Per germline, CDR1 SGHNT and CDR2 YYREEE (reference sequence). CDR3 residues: CASSREGARTEAFF. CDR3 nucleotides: TGTGCCAGCAGTCGAGAAGGGGCGCGCACTGAAGCTTTCTTT.

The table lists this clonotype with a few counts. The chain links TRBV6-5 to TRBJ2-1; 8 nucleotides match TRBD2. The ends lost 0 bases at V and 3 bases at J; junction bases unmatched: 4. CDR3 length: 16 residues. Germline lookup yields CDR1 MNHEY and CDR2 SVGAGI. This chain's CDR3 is CASSYSSGGIYNEQFF. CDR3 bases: TGTGCCAGCAGTTACTCTTCGGGGGGGATCTACAATGAGCAGTTCTTC.

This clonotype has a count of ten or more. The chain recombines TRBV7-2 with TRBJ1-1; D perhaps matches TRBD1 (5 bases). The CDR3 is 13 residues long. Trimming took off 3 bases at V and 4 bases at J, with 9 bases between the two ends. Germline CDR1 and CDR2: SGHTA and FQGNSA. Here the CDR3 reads CASSFGGVTEAFF. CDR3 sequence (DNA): TGTGCCAGCAGCTTCGGGGGAGTCACTGAAGCTTTCTTT.

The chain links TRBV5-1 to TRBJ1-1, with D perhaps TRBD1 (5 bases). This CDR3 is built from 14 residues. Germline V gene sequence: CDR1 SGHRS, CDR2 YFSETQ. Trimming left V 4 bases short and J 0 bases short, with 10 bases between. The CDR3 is CASSVSGLNTEAFF. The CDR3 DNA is TGCGCCAGCAGCGTTTCAGGGCTGAACACTGAAGCTTTCTTT.

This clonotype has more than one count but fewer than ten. The CDR3 loop reads CASSPGLAGEKQFF. The CDR3 DNA is TGTGCCAGCAGCCCGGGACTAGCGGGGGAGAAGCAGTTCTTC. This sequence joins TRBV27 and TRBJ2-1; the match to TRBD2 covers 14 bases. V was clipped by 6 bases and J by 11 bases; unmatched bases: 6. The CDR3 sequence is 14 residues long. Germline CDR1 and CDR2: MNHEY and SMNVEV (reference sequence).

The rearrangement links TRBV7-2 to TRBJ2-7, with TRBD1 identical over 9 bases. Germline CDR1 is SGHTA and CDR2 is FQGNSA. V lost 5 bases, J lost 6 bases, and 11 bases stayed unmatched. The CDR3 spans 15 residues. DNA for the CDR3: TGTGCCAGCAGCCCCCAATCCGGGACAGGGCTCGAGCAGTACTTC. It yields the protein CASSPQSGTGLEQYF.

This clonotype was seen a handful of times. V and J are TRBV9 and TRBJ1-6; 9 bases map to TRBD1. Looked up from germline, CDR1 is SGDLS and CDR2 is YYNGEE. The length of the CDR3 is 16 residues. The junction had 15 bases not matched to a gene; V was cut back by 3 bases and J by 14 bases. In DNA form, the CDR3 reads TGTGCCAGCAGCGCTGAACAGGGGGCCCCTTCGGTAACCCTCCACTTT. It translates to CASSAEQGAPSVTLHF.

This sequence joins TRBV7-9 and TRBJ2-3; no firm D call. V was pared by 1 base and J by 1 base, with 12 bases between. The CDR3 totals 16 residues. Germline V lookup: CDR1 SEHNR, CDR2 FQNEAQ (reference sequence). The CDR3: CASSLGVRKRTDTQYF. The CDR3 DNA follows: TGTGCCAGCAGCTTAGGAGTAAGGAAACGCACAGATACGCAGTATTTT.

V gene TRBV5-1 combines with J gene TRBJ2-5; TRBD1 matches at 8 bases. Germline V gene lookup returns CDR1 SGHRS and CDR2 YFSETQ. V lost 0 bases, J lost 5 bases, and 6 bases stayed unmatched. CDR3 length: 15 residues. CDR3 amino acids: CASSLAAGGSETQYF. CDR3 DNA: TGCGCCAGCAGCTTGGCGGCAGGGGGCTCGGAGACCCAGTACTTC. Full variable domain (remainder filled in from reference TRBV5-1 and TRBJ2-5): KAGVTQTPRYLIKTRGQQVTLSCSPISGHRSVSWYQQTPGQGLQFLFEYFSETQRNKGNFPGRFSGRQFSNSRSEMNVSTLELGDSALYLCASSLAAGGSETQYFGPGTRLLVL.

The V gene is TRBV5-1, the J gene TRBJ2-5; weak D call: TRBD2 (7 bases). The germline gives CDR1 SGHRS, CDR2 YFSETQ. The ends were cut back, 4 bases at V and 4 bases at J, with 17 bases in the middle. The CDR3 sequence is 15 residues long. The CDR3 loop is CASSGEGHGRETQYF. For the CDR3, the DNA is TGCGCCAGCAGCGGGGAGGGACACGGGAGAGAGACCCAGTACTTC.